This entry lists 25 T cell receptor beta chains sequenced from one sample in a study of technical replicates of blood from a few donors. Measured with immunoSEQ multiplex PCR; TCRdb has only the in-frame clones, and not every one. This sample carries about 80,000 clones, 65% to 90% of them seen once, and the ten largest clones take 4.8%. The sequenced material came from PBMCs. The receptors here all came from a human donor in good health. Some clones in this sample may be carry-over from other donors' samples.

CDR3 sequence reads: CASSQTGGIYEQYF. The CDR3 DNA follows: TGTGCCAGCAGTCAGACAGGGGGCATATACGAGCAGTACTTC. This chain links TRBV28 with TRBJ2-7; TRBD1 matches 10 bases. The V and J ends lost 5 bases and 4 bases, in that order; junction bases with no gene match: 5. CDR1 and CDR2 from the germline V gene are MDHEN and SYDVKM. The CDR3 sequence is 14 residues long.

The J gene is TRBJ2-3, the V gene TRBV21-1; TRBD2, as called in the table, went unchecked against the DNA. TRBV21-1 is a listed pseudogene. This CDR3 region has 15 residues. CDR3 loop: CASSTVGGFADTQYF. As DNA, the CDR3 is TGTGCCAGCAGCACCGTTGGAGGGTTTGCAGATACGCAGTATTTT.

The rearrangement uses TRBV13 and TRBJ2-5; 12 bases fit TRBD2. The CDR3 is 16 residues long. Germline CDR1 reads PRHDT; CDR2 reads FYEKMQ (reference sequence). With V trimmed by 5 bases and J by 7 bases, 11 bases remained unmatched. The CDR3, as DNA: TGTGCCAGCAGCGACCGGACTAGCGGGAAAGATGTGACCCAGTACTTC. This gives the protein CASSDRTSGKDVTQYF.

The rearrangement links TRBV10-1 to TRBJ1-1; D not resolved. This CDR3 contains 12 residues. Germline V lookup: CDR1 WNHNN, CDR2 SYGVQD (reference sequence). CDR3 residues: CVGGRESTEAFF. CDR3 DNA: TGCGTTGGAGGGAGGGAAAGCACTGAAGCTTTCTTT.

In this sample, this clone turned up once. V usage is TRBV5-6 and J usage is TRBJ2-7; 11 positions match TRBD2. This CDR3 has 14 residues. Germline V CDR1 and CDR2: SGHDT, YYEEEE. The V gene end was trimmed by 2 bases and the J gene end by 2 bases; junction bases not matched to a gene: 0. DNA of the CDR3: TGTGCCAGCAGCTTTAGCGGGAGGGCCTACGAGCAGTACTTC. This encodes CASSFSGRAYEQYF. The full variable domain, its missing parts supplied by reference TRBV5-6 and TRBJ2-7, is DAGVTQSPTHLIKTRGQQVTLRCSPKSGHDTVSWYQQALGQGPQFIFQYYEEEERQRGNFPDRFSGHQFPNYSSELNVNALLLGDSALYLCASSFSGRAYEQYFGPGTRLTVT.

The gene calls are TRBV14 and TRBJ2-1, with 8 bases identical to TRBD1. The CDR3 length is 16 residues. Trimming at V came to 4 bases and at J to 8 bases, leaving 13 bases not matched to a gene. Germline V lookup: CDR1 SGHDN, CDR2 FVKESK. CDR3 DNA: TGTGCCAGCAGCCGAAGACAGGGGAGTATTTGGGATGAGCAGTTCTTC. It is translated as CASSRRQGSIWDEQFF.

The V call is TRBV4-2, the J call TRBJ2-3; D is unclear. Germline V gene lookup returns CDR1 LGHNA and CDR2 YNFKEQ. V was pared by 1 base and J by 4 bases, with 6 bases between. The CDR3 consists of 13 residues. Here the CDR3 DNA reads TGTGCCAGCAGCCAAGCACTCGCAGATACGCAGTATTTT. Its translation is CASSQALADTQYF.

The chain combines TRBV11-3 with TRBJ2-1, with 10 bases matching TRBD1. The V gene's germline CDR1 is SGHNT and CDR2 YENEEA. The CDR3 runs to 12 residues. V lost 7 bases, J lost 9 bases, and 3 bases stayed unmatched. The CDR3 nucleotides are TGTGCCAGCAAGGGACAGGGGCGTGAGCAGTTCTTC. Amino acids: CASKGQGREQFF.

The CDR3 is CASSGGTGSPEAFF. In DNA form, the CDR3 reads TGTGCCAGCAGCGGGGGGACAGGGTCCCCTGAAGCTTTCTTT. This sequence joins TRBV9 and TRBJ1-1, with 9 positions matching TRBD1. The junction had 6 bases not matched to a gene; V was cut back by 3 bases and J by 6 bases. Germline V CDR1 and CDR2: SGDLS, YYNGEE. There are 14 residues in the CDR3.

The chain combines TRBV10-3 with TRBJ2-7, with D unresolved. The CDR3 totals 15 residues. Trimming left V 0 bases short and J 4 bases short, with 13 bases between. CDR1 is ENHRY, CDR2 SYGVKD, per germline. The DNA of the CDR3 is TGTGCCATCAGTGAGTCTGGAGCCTGGCTTTACGAGCAGTACTTC. This translates into CAISESGAWLYEQYF.

CDR3 nucleotides: TGCGCCAGCAGCCCCGGAGGCAGAGAGAGGTATGGCTACACCTTC. Its translation is CASSPGGRERYGYTF. V gene TRBV4-3 combines with J gene TRBJ1-2; D is ambiguous. V was shortened by 4 bases and J by 5 bases, with 17 bases between the two germline ends. The CDR3 is made up of 15 amino acids. CDR1 is LGHNA, CDR2 YSLEER, per germline.

DNA of the CDR3: TGTGCCAGCAGCAAAGTAGCTAGCTCCTACGAGCAGTACTTC. Translating it yields CASSKVASSYEQYF. The chain uses TRBV21-1 and TRBJ2-7; the D segment call TRBD2 is taken from the table without a DNA check. TRBV21-1 is recorded as a pseudogene. This CDR3 has 14 residues.

This chain joins TRBV2 and TRBJ1-1, with 8 bases fitting TRBD1. The CDR3 contains 13 residues. The J segment lost 11 bases and the V segment lost 0 bases, leaving 5 bases of the junction unmatched. Germline CDR1 and CDR2: SNHLY and FYNNEI. CDR3 loop: CASSEARQGLAFF. CDR3 nucleotides: TGTGCCAGCAGTGAAGCCAGACAGGGGTTGGCTTTCTTT.

The rearrangement uses TRBV2 and TRBJ2-1, with 7 bases identical to TRBD2. The germline gives CDR1 SNHLY, CDR2 FYNNEI. CDR3 size: 16 residues. V dropped 7 bases and J dropped 2; count of bases not matched to a gene: 11. CDR3 nucleotides: TGTGCCAGCATCGACGCCCTAGCGGATACCTACAATGAGCAGTTCTTC. Amino acids: CASIDALADTYNEQFF. Full variable domain (missing parts from reference TRBV2 and TRBJ2-1): EPEVTQTPSHQVTQMGQEVILRCVPISNHLYFYWYRQILGQKVEFLVSFYNNEISEKSEIFDDQFSVERPDGSNFTLKIRSTKLEDSAMYFCASIDALADTYNEQFFGPGTRLTVL.

V and J are TRBV2 and TRBJ2-2; D may be TRBD1 (6 bases). Germline V lookup: CDR1 SNHLY, CDR2 FYNNEI. V lost 7 bases to trimming and J lost 2 bases, with 11 bases between them. This CDR3 is 14 amino acids long. DNA of the CDR3: TGTGCCAGCATCAGACAGGCAAACACCGGGGAGCTGTTTTTT. Protein: CASIRQANTGELFF.

This rearrangement joins TRBV5-1 to TRBJ2-7; 10 bases are a match to TRBD2. Germline CDR1 is SGHRS and CDR2 is YFSETQ. The CDR3 is 14 residues long. Germline trimming cut 5 bases from V and 3 bases from J; bases unmatched to any gene: 5. CDR3 region: CASRPSGGNYEQYF. Written as DNA, the CDR3 is TGCGCCAGCAGACCTAGCGGGGGAAACTACGAGCAGTACTTC.

The chain uses TRBV5-4 and TRBJ1-1; the D gene is possibly TRBD1 (5 bases). Looked up from germline, CDR1 is SGHNT and CDR2 is YYREEE (reference sequence). The V end lost 6 bases, the J end lost 4 bases, and 16 bases lay between the germline ends. The CDR3 covers 14 residues. For the CDR3, the DNA is TGTGCCAGCAACCTCGCGGGGGTGGCCACTGAAGCTTTCTTT. Protein: CASNLAGVATEAFF.

The genes are TRBV4-1 and TRBJ1-1, with D possibly matching TRBD1 (5 bases). The V end lost 4 bases, the J end lost 6 bases, and 12 bases lay between the germline ends. The CDR3 is made up of 13 amino acids. Germline V gene lookup returns CDR1 MGHRA and CDR2 YSYEKL. The CDR3 coding sequence is TGCGCCAGCAGCCGGAGCCGGGGGGCTGAAGCTTTCTTT. This codes for CASSRSRGAEAFF.

The J gene is TRBJ2-5, the V gene TRBV14, with 8 nucleotides matching TRBD1. The length of the CDR3 is 15 residues. Per germline, CDR1 SGHDN and CDR2 FVKESK. Trimming at V came to 1 base and at J to 9 bases, leaving 10 bases not matched to a gene. The CDR3 is CASSQVGQASKAQYF. In DNA, the CDR3 is TGTGCCAGCAGCCAAGTGGGACAGGCCTCGAAGGCCCAGTACTTC.

This clone was counted once. This chain joins TRBV10-2 and TRBJ1-5; D is perhaps TRBD1 (6 bases). The germline V and J ends were trimmed by 8 bases and 0 bases, with 17 bases remaining between them. CDR3 size: 16 residues. Germline V gene sequence: CDR1 WSHSY, CDR2 SAAADI. CDR3 region: CASSEGGGFSNQPQHF. In nucleotides, the CDR3 is TGCGCCAGCTCCGAAGGGGGGGGCTTTAGCAATCAGCCCCAGCATTTT.

The rearrangement joins TRBV30 to TRBJ2-7; TRBD1 is a possible D gene (7 bases). The V end lost 0 bases, the J end lost 4 bases, and 16 bases lay between the germline ends. The germline V gene encodes CDR1 GTSNPN and CDR2 SVGIG (reference sequence). This CDR3 spans 15 amino acids. CDR3 nucleotides: TGTGCCTGGAGTGTATGGTTCAGGGGGAGGTACGAGCAGTACTTC. Protein: CAWSVWFRGRYEQYF.

The V gene is TRBV30, the J gene TRBJ2-1; 13 bases are shared with TRBD2. J lost 8 bases, V lost 0 bases, and 1 base had no gene match. This CDR3 spans 14 amino acids. Germline values: CDR1 GTSNPN, CDR2 SVGIG (reference sequence). CDR3 residues: CAWSVLAGGDEQFF. The DNA of the CDR3 is TGTGCCTGGAGTGTACTAGCGGGAGGGGATGAGCAGTTCTTC. Variable domain in full (rest from reference TRBV30 and TRBJ2-1): SQTIHQWPATLVQPVGSPLSLECTVEGTSNPNLYWYRQAAGRGLQLLFYSVGIGQISSEVPQNLSASRPQDRQFILSSKKLLLSDSGFYLCAWSVLAGGDEQFFGPGTRLTVL.

V and J are TRBV4-3 and TRBJ1-2, with a weak D call TRBD1 (6 bases). V was cut by 0 bases and J by 8 bases, with 19 bases left in between. From germline, CDR1 is LGHNA and CDR2 YSLEER. This CDR3 has 16 residues. CDR3 DNA sequence: TGCGCCAGCAGCCAAGATCGATCAGGGGCGGGGGAGGGCTACACCTTC. Translating it yields CASSQDRSGAGEGYTF.

The chain combines TRBV7-7 with TRBJ1-2, with 12 nucleotides matching TRBD1. This CDR3 spans 20 amino acids. CDR1 is SSHAT, CDR2 FNYEAQ, per germline (reference sequence). V lost 1 base to trimming and J lost 1 base; unmatched junction nucleotides: 13. CDR3 nucleotide sequence: TGTGCCAGCAGCTTAGTTCCTTTCGGGGACAGGGGGCGCCGTAACTATGGCTACACCTTC. It encodes CASSLVPFGDRGRRNYGYTF.

This chain connects TRBV9 to TRBJ2-3; D perhaps matches TRBD1 (6 bases). The CDR3 runs 15 residues. Per the germline V gene, CDR1 is SGDLS and CDR2 is YYNGEE. V lost 0 bases and J lost 2, with 10 bases in between. The chain's CDR3 is CASSVGGGITDTQYF. The CDR3 DNA follows: TGTGCCAGCAGCGTAGGAGGGGGAATCACAGATACGCAGTATTTT.